The rows below give T cell receptor beta chains drawn from one sample of a study of cytomegalovirus exposure and HLA in healthy donors. Generated by immunoSEQ multiplex PCR, the TCRdb table keeps only in-frame clones and is missing some. The data show more than 110,000 clones, 8.5% to 10% seen once. Sequenced: PBMCs. The receptors here all came from a man between 50 and 59 years old in good health and CMV-seronegative. Both conserved end residues are part of each CDR3. The D gene is left open where the match is weak. Where a row states a size, it is once, few, many or the class of an expanded clone; other rows omit it.

D gene	J gene	V gene	clone size	CDR3 protein	CDR3 DNA
.	TRBJ1-2	TRBV28	few	CASQTGNYGYTF	TGTGCCAGCCAGACAGGAAACTATGGCTACACCTTC
.	TRBJ2-5	TRBV6-1	few	CASAVTHTPGETQYF	TGTGCCAGCGCGGTGACACATACACCAGGGGAGACCCAGTACTTC
.	TRBJ1-5	TRBV6-5	.	CASSYSMQGNQPQHF	TGTGCCAGCAGTTACTCGATGCAGGGCAATCAGCCCCAGCATTTT
.	TRBJ2-7	TRBV5-8	few	CASSLGGGTVPYEQYF	TGTGCCAGCAGCTTGGGGGGCGGGACGGTCCCCTACGAGCAGTACTTC
.	TRBJ2-7	TRBV5-4	few	CASSKTGSDEQYF	TGTGCCAGCAGCAAAACAGGGTCCGACGAGCAGTACTTC
TRBD2	TRBJ2-1	TRBV6-4	few	CASSEGGGAFSEQFF	TGTGCCAGCAGTGAAGGCGGGGGGGCGTTCAGTGAGCAGTTCTTC
TRBD2	TRBJ2-1	TRBV11-3	.	CASSPNGLAGETFF	TGTGCCAGCAGCCCCAATGGACTAGCGGGAGAAACCTTCTTC
.	TRBJ2-5	TRBV28	few	CASKESTRETQYF	TGTGCCAGCAAAGAGTCAACCCGAGAGACCCAGTACTTC
.	TRBJ1-6	TRBV30	few	CAWSGERILYNSPLHF	TGTGCCTGGAGCGGGGAGAGGATTCTTTATAATTCACCCCTCCACTTT
TRBD2	TRBJ2-7	TRBV9	.	CASSPVAGAYYEQYF	TGTGCCAGCAGCCCGGTAGCGGGGGCTTACTACGAGCAGTACTTC
TRBD2	TRBJ2-5	TRBV6-1	.	CASSEARVAGVGEQYF	TGTGCCAGCAGTGAAGCGCGAGTCGCGGGAGTCGGGGAGCAGTACTTC
TRBD1	TRBJ2-7	TRBV15	.	CATSRGTGGLYEQYF	TGTGCCACCAGCAGAGGGACAGGGGGCCTGTACGAGCAGTACTTC
.	TRBJ2-3	TRBV6-1	.	CASRPARGTDTQYF	TGTGCCAGCAGACCGGCTAGAGGAACAGATACGCAGTATTTT
TRBD1	TRBJ2-7	TRBV29-1	many	CSVDGRGRNEQYF	TGCAGCGTTGACGGCAGGGGGCGTAACGAGCAGTACTTC
TRBD1	TRBJ1-2	TRBV5-1	.	CASSVGTGGGYTF	TGCGCCAGCAGCGTAGGGACAGGAGGGGGCTACACCTTC
TRBD1	TRBJ1-2	TRBV28	.	CASLDRADYGYTF	TGTGCCAGCCTCGACAGGGCGGACTATGGCTACACCTTC
TRBD1	TRBJ1-2	TRBV19	few	CASGGQGIPTNYGYTF	TGTGCCAGTGGGGGACAGGGCATCCCCACTAACTATGGCTACACCTTC
.	TRBJ1-2	TRBV5-5	few	CASSRAGPGDYGYTF	TGTGCCAGCAGCAGGGCTGGGCCGGGGGACTATGGCTACACCTTC
.	TRBJ1-5	TRBV6-1	few	CASGGIQPQHF	TGTGCCAGCGGAGGTATCCAGCCCCAGCATTTT
.	TRBJ2-7	TRBV7-9	.	CASNAGTPAEQYF	TGTGCCAGCAACGCCGGGACACCCGCCGAGCAGTACTTC
TRBD1	TRBJ2-1	TRBV2	few	CVSSQRGQGAGEQFF	TGTGTCAGCAGCCAAAGGGGACAGGGGGCAGGCGAGCAGTTCTTC
.	TRBJ1-1	TRBV10-1	few	CASSPTVNTEAFF	TGCGCCAGCAGCCCGACAGTTAACACTGAAGCTTTCTTT
.	TRBJ1-6	TRBV6-4	.	CASSAQIRLHF	TGTGCCAGCAGTGCCCAGATCCGCCTCCACTTT
.	TRBJ1-6	TRBV5-4	few	CASSLKVQGNSPLHF	TGTGCCAGCAGCTTGAAAGTACAGGGTAATTCACCCCTCCACTTT
TRBD2	TRBJ2-3	TRBV4-1	.	CASSQEGTSGRAESTDTQYF	TGCGCCAGCAGCCAAGAAGGGACTAGCGGGAGGGCCGAAAGCACAGATACGCAGTATTTT
TRBD1	TRBJ1-3	TRBV4-1	.	CASSRLDRGSGNTIYF	TGCGCCAGCAGCCGCCTAGACAGGGGCTCTGGAAACACCATATATTTT
.	TRBJ1-1	TRBV19	.	CASSDRPNTEAFF	TGTGCCAGTAGTGACAGGCCCAACACTGAAGCTTTCTTT
.	TRBJ2-4	TRBV4-2	.	CASSQDGGLRAKNIQYF	TGTGCCAGCAGCCAAGATGGTGGCTTGCGGGCCAAAAACATTCAGTACTTC
.	TRBJ1-1	TRBV28	.	CASRAGGPRGEAFF	TGTGCCAGCAGAGCGGGAGGGCCTCGGGGTGAAGCTTTCTTT
.	TRBJ1-1	TRBV29-1	few	CSGGQHNTEAFF	TGCAGCGGTGGGCAACACAACACTGAAGCTTTCTTT
TRBD2	TRBJ2-1	TRBV5-1	.	CASSTRTSGGPFEQFF	TGCGCCAGCAGCACCCGGACTAGCGGGGGCCCCTTCGAGCAGTTCTTC
TRBD1	TRBJ2-1	TRBV28	.	CASSPPGTGGNEQFF	TGTGCCAGCAGTCCCCCCGGGACAGGGGGCAATGAGCAGTTCTTC
.	TRBJ1-5	TRBV6-6	few	CASREGTSNQPQHF	TGTGCCAGCAGAGAGGGAACCAGCAATCAGCCCCAGCATTTT
.	TRBJ2-1	TRBV6-5	.	CASSYERFAGYNEQFF	TGTGCCAGCAGTTACGAGAGGTTCGCTGGCTACAATGAGCAGTTCTTC
TRBD2	TRBJ2-5	TRBV7-8	.	CASSFRTSGGQETQYF	TGTGCCAGCAGCTTTAGGACTAGCGGGGGACAAGAGACCCAGTACTTC
TRBD2	TRBJ2-5	TRBV11-3	few	CASSSGGLAGNDQETQYF	TGTGCCAGCAGCTCGGGGGGACTAGCGGGCAACGACCAAGAGACCCAGTACTTC